Shown below are 28 T cell receptor beta chains from a single sample sequenced in a study of T cell responses to AZD1222 COVID-19 vaccine. The method was immunoSEQ multiplex PCR; TCRdb's version includes in-frame clones alone and lacks a portion of them. The sample contains approximately 300,000 clones, around 93% of which appear only once. The sample consisted of peripheral blood, taken 28 days after the second AZD1222 dose. These TCRs come from an adult who received the AZD1222 COVID-19 vaccine.

The chain carries TRBV24-1 and TRBJ2-2; no definite D call. CDR3 length: 13 residues. The V end was cut by 3 bases, the J end by 9 bases, with 10 bases between. CDR1 is KGHDR and CDR2 is SFDVKD in the germline V gene. CDR3 bases: TGTGCCACCAGTGATCCCCGTGGGAGGGAGCTGTTTTTT. Protein sequence: CATSDPRGRELFF.

This chain uses TRBV6-6 with TRBJ2-3; 7 nucleotides agree with TRBD1. Per the germline V gene, CDR1 is MNHNY and CDR2 is SVGAGI (reference sequence). This CDR3 has 15 amino acids. The junction had 8 bases not matched to a gene; V was cut back by 7 bases and J by 1 base. CDR3 loop: CASIHPGTGTDTQYF. In nucleotides, the CDR3 is TGTGCCAGCATTCACCCGGGGACAGGCACAGATACGCAGTATTTT.

The gene calls are TRBV28 and TRBJ1-2, with a tentative D call TRBD1 (5 bases). The CDR3 loop spans 14 amino acids. The V gene lost 4 bases and the J gene lost 4 bases, with 13 bases spanning the gap. Germline V gene sequence: CDR1 MDHEN, CDR2 SYDVKM. CDR3 residues: CASSSSRDGYGYTF. Here the CDR3 DNA reads TGTGCCAGCAGTTCCTCCCGGGACGGCTATGGCTACACCTTC.

About this clone itself: Mismatch with germline at one junction end may stem from a read error. CDR3 loop: CAGSPGTANTEAFF. As DNA, the CDR3 is TGTGCCGGCTCACCTGGGACCGCGAACACTGAAGCTTTCTTT. The rearrangement joins TRBV18 to TRBJ1-1; D possibly corresponds to TRBD1 (5 bases). The CDR3 has 14 residues. Germline V gene data show CDR1 as KGHSH and CDR2 as LQKENI.

This chain links TRBV29-1 with TRBJ1-5; 7 bases fit TRBD1. This CDR3 has 12 amino acids. From germline, CDR1 is SQVTM and CDR2 ANQGSEA. J was trimmed by 3 bases and V by 7 bases; bases with no gene match: 3. CDR3 in amino acids: CSAGQNNQPQHF. In DNA, the CDR3 is TGCAGCGCGGGACAGAACAATCAGCCCCAGCATTTT.

This rearrangement joins TRBV7-9 to TRBJ1-2, with 9 bases identical to TRBD1. From germline, CDR1 is SEHNR and CDR2 FQNEAQ (reference sequence). Trimming removed 3 bases from V and 7 bases from J; junction bases left unmatched: 9. The CDR3 runs to 15 residues. The CDR3 protein is CASSFPEQGALGYTF. The CDR3 coding sequence is TGTGCCAGCAGCTTCCCAGAACAGGGGGCACTTGGCTACACCTTC.

The chain links TRBV20-1 to TRBJ2-7; D is uncertain. Germline V gene sequence: CDR1 DFQATT, CDR2 SNEGSKA (reference sequence). The CDR3 covers 15 residues. V lost 3 bases, J lost 0 bases, and 15 bases lay in between. CDR3 loop: CSASGRAPSSYEQYF. In DNA form, the CDR3 reads TGCAGTGCTAGTGGCCGAGCACCGAGCTCCTACGAGCAGTACTTC.

J is TRBJ2-2 and V is TRBV5-6; TRBD2 matches at 11 bases. With 4 bases clipped from V and 2 bases from J, the junction kept 7 bases outside the gene matches. The germline V gene encodes CDR1 SGHDT and CDR2 YYEEEE. CDR3 length: 17 residues. The chain's CDR3 is CASSAGTSGDNTGELFF. CDR3 nucleotide sequence: TGTGCCAGCAGCGCCGGGACTAGCGGAGATAACACCGGGGAGCTGTTTTTT.

The gene calls are TRBV18 and TRBJ1-5; TRBD1 is a possible D gene (6 bases). The length of the CDR3 is 14 residues. V was clipped by 6 bases and J by 3 bases, with 12 bases between them. Germline V gives CDR1 KGHSH, CDR2 LQKENI. The CDR3 protein is CASSPTGNNQPQHF. CDR3 DNA sequence: TGTGCCAGCTCCCCTACAGGGAACAATCAGCCCCAGCATTTT.

CDR3 residues: CASSLDITNYGYTF. CDR3 coding DNA: TGCGCCAGCAGCTTGGACATAACTAACTATGGCTACACCTTC. This sequence joins TRBV5-1 and TRBJ1-2; D is undetermined. Germline lookup yields CDR1 SGHRS and CDR2 YFSETQ. The ends were cut back, 0 bases at V and 0 bases at J, with 6 bases in the middle. The length of the CDR3 is 14 residues.

V is TRBV19 and J is TRBJ1-6; 7 bases agree with TRBD1. From germline, CDR1 is LNHDA and CDR2 SQIVND (reference sequence). V lost 8 bases, J lost 7 bases, and 23 bases stayed unmatched. This CDR3 spans 19 amino acids. The CDR3 protein is CASRAPGQIMSSLNSPLHF. The CDR3 DNA follows: TGTGCCAGTCGGGCCCCGGGACAGATAATGTCATCCTTAAATTCACCCCTCCACTTT.

The V gene is TRBV29-1, the J gene TRBJ1-1; D is unresolved. The CDR3 totals 11 residues. The germline gives CDR1 SQVTM, CDR2 ANQGSEA. The V end lost 7 bases, the J end lost 3 bases, and 9 bases lay between the germline ends. The CDR3 here is CSAPMDTEAFF. CDR3 nucleotides: TGCAGCGCCCCCATGGACACTGAAGCTTTCTTT.

CDR3 in amino acids: CATAPGANQPQHF. The CDR3 DNA reads TGTGCCACCGCCCCAGGGGCGAATCAGCCCCAGCATTTT. The V gene is TRBV28, the J gene TRBJ1-5; D may be TRBD1 (6 bases). There are 13 residues in the CDR3. Germline V gene sequence: CDR1 MDHEN, CDR2 SYDVKM. Trimming removed 10 bases from V and 4 bases from J, with 14 bases in between.

The rearrangement joins TRBV29-1 to TRBJ1-2; maybe TRBD1 (6 bases). Trimming stripped 0 bases from V and 3 bases from J, with 14 bases between. This CDR3 has 15 amino acids. CDR1 SQVTM and CDR2 ANQGSEA come from the germline V gene. The CDR3 region is CSVEDWQGRDYGYTF. The CDR3 DNA sequence: TGCAGCGTTGAAGATTGGCAGGGGCGGGACTATGGCTACACCTTC.

This clone was detected only once. The chain joins TRBV14 to TRBJ1-6; D is unclear. The germline V and J ends were trimmed by 0 bases and 9 bases, with 18 bases remaining between them. This CDR3 is 17 amino acids long. Germline CDR1 and CDR2: SGHDN and FVKESK. The CDR3 region has the DNA TGTGCCAGCAGCCAAGAGGGTCCCGGGGATCGAAGTTCACCCCTCCACTTT. It translates to CASSQEGPGDRSSPLHF.

The chain recombines TRBV9 with TRBJ1-1; TRBD1 aligns across 8 bases. CDR3 size: 14 residues. The germline V gene has CDR1 SGDLS and CDR2 YYNGEE. Trimming took 3 bases from V and 5 from J; bases not matched to a gene: 6. DNA for the CDR3: TGTGCCAGCAGCGCCCCGGACAGGGAAACTGAAGCTTTCTTT. As protein: CASSAPDRETEAFF.

The chain carries TRBV19 and TRBJ1-5; TRBD1 is a possible D gene (6 bases). Trimming cost V 11 bases and J 4 bases, with 18 bases left between them. In germline, CDR1 is LNHDA, CDR2 SQIVND (reference sequence). The CDR3 runs 14 residues. The CDR3 here is CASSPRGGNQPQHF. CDR3 bases: TGTGCCTCAAGTCCCAGGGGAGGAAATCAGCCCCAGCATTTT.

The rearrangement links TRBV10-1 to TRBJ2-7; maybe TRBD2 (6 bases). Trimming pared 8 bases from V and 4 bases from J, leaving 15 bases between. CDR3 size: 13 residues. CDR1 and CDR2 from the germline V gene are WNHNN and SYGVQD (reference sequence). The CDR3 region has the DNA TGCGCCAGCGGGGGGACGGGGCCTTACGAGCAGTACTTC. It specifies CASGGTGPYEQYF.

CDR3 sequence: CASSVVGSSIRQFF. The CDR3 DNA sequence: TGTGCCAGCAGCGTAGTTGGGAGTTCAATTCGGCAGTTCTTC. This rearrangement joins TRBV9 to TRBJ2-1; D might be TRBD2 (5 bases). Trimming cost V 0 bases and J 12 bases, with 16 bases left between them. This CDR3 is 14 amino acids long. The germline V gene encodes CDR1 SGDLS and CDR2 YYNGEE.

V is TRBV28 and J is TRBJ1-4; perhaps TRBD1 as D (6 bases). CDR1 and CDR2 from the germline V gene are MDHEN and SYDVKM. V was cut by 6 bases and J by 8 bases, with 7 bases left in between. The CDR3 loop spans 11 amino acids. CDR3 sequence (DNA): TGTGCCAGCAGAGGGGGGGAAAAACTGTTTTTT. This sequence encodes CASRGGEKLFF.

This chain uses TRBV2 with TRBJ2-1; 14 bases match TRBD2. V gave up 4 bases and J gave up 8 bases; unmatched junction bases: 4. The CDR3 loop spans 15 amino acids. In germline, CDR1 is SNHLY, CDR2 FYNNEI. This CDR3 reads CASSGGLAGAYEQFF. The CDR3 DNA sequence: TGTGCCAGCAGTGGGGGACTAGCGGGAGCCTATGAGCAGTTCTTC.

This chain joins TRBV18 and TRBJ1-1; D may be TRBD1 (5 bases). Germline values: CDR1 KGHSH, CDR2 LQKENI. The ends were cut back, 3 bases at V and 1 base at J, with 12 bases in the middle. The CDR3 sequence is 15 residues long. The CDR3 loop is CASSPTVSGNTEAFF. CDR3 bases: TGTGCCAGCTCACCGACAGTCTCGGGGAACACTGAAGCTTTCTTT. The full variable domain, in which reference TRBV18 and TRBJ1-1 provide the parts outside the CDR3, is NAGVMQNPRHLVRRRGQEARLRCSPMKGHSHVYWYRQLPEEGLKFMVYLQKENIIDESGMPKERFSAEFPKEGPSILRIQQVVRGDSAAYFCASSPTVSGNTEAFFGQGTRLTVV.

This chain links TRBV28 with TRBJ2-7, with D perhaps matching TRBD1 (7 bases). Between the trimmed V and J ends, which lost 2 bases and 2 bases, there was a span of 16 bases. Germline V gene lookup returns CDR1 MDHEN and CDR2 SYDVKM. CDR3 length: 16 amino acids. The CDR3 here is CASSLQQGTRTYEQYF. Written as DNA, the CDR3 is TGTGCCAGCAGTTTACAACAGGGGACTCGAACCTACGAGCAGTACTTC. The variable domain in full, with the rest retrieved from reference TRBV28 and TRBJ2-7, is DVKVTQSSRYLVKRTGEKVFLECVQDMDHENMFWYRQDPGLGLRLIYFSYDVKMKEKGDIPEGYSVSREKKERFSLILESASTNQTSMYLCASSLQQGTRTYEQYFGPGTRLTVT.

The V and J genes are TRBV13 and TRBJ1-2, with D perhaps TRBD1 (5 bases). Germline values: CDR1 PRHDT, CDR2 FYEKMQ (reference sequence). The CDR3 sequence is 17 residues long. The germline V and J ends were trimmed by 0 bases and 0 bases, with 14 bases remaining between them. DNA of the CDR3: TGTGCCAGCAGCTTAGGGGGTCGGCGGGGCTCTAACTATGGCTACACCTTC. This translates into CASSLGGRRGSNYGYTF.

This clone has only one observation. The chain links TRBV5-4 to TRBJ2-3; 7 bases are shared with TRBD2. CDR3 length: 16 amino acids. The V gene's germline CDR1 is SGHNT and CDR2 YYREEE (reference sequence). The trim removed 2 bases at V and 0 bases at J, leaving 6 bases unmatched. As DNA, the CDR3 is TGTGCCAGCAGCTTTTGGGGAGGGGTAAGCACAGATACGCAGTATTTT. Its protein product is CASSFWGGVSTDTQYF.

This rearrangement joins TRBV18 to TRBJ2-1; 14 bases are a match to TRBD2. From germline, CDR1 is KGHSH and CDR2 LQKENI. Losses at the gene ends were 6 bases for V and 2 bases for J; bases not matched to a gene: 3. The CDR3 consists of 16 residues. The chain's CDR3 is CASSRGLAGAYNEQFF. CDR3 DNA: TGTGCCAGCTCCCGGGGACTAGCGGGAGCCTACAATGAGCAGTTCTTC.

This chain uses TRBV28 with TRBJ1-6; 8 positions match TRBD1. The CDR3 has 15 residues. V shed 2 bases and J 9 bases; nucleotides not matched to a gene: 6. The germline gives CDR1 MDHEN, CDR2 SYDVKM. CDR3 in amino acids: CASSLPIQGGSPLHF. In DNA form, the CDR3 reads TGTGCCAGCAGTTTACCTATACAGGGGGGTTCACCCCTCCACTTT.

The gene calls are TRBV5-4 and TRBJ1-3; D unresolved. Per germline, CDR1 SGHNT and CDR2 YYREEE (reference sequence). Trimming took off 4 bases at V and 0 bases at J, with 11 bases between the two ends. The CDR3 extends over 15 amino acids. The chain's CDR3 is CASSADTASGNTIYF. CDR3 bases: TGTGCCAGCAGCGCCGACACAGCCTCTGGAAACACCATATATTTT. The variable domain in full, completed from reference TRBV5-4 and TRBJ1-3, reads ETGVTQSPTHLIKTRGQQVTLRCSSQSGHNTVSWYQQALGQGPQFIFQYYREEENGRGNFPPRFSGLQFPNYSSELNVNALELDDSALYLCASSADTASGNTIYFGEGSWLTVV.